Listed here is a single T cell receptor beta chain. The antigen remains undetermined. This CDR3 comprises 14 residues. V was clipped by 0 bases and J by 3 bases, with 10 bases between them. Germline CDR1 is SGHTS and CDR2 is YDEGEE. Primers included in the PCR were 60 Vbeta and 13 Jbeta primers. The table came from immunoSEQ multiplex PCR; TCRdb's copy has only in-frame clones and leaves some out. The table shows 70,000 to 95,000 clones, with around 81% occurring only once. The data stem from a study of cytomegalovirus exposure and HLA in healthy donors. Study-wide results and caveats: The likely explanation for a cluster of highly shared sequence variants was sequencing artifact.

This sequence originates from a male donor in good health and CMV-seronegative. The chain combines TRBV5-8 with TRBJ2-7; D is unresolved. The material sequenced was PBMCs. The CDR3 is CASSLVPDNYEQYF. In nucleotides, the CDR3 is TGTGCCAGCAGCTTGGTCCCAGACAACTACGAGCAGTACTTC.